This T cell receptor beta chain was obtained from a study of identical twins. Study outcomes and limitations: For monozygotic twins, models underestimated out-of-frame TCR alpha sharing. Memory repertoires showed no such pattern, whereas abundant cord blood beta clonotypes carried fewer insertions.

This clonotype was counted ten times or more. Its antigen is not identified. The V end lost 6 bases, the J end lost 11 bases, and 16 bases lay between the germline ends. This CDR3 has 12 residues. The germline V gene encodes CDR1 MNHEY and CDR2 SVGEGT. Healthy Caucasians were all of the donors. Unique molecular identifiers were present on cDNA, and template switching added a universal primer site. TCRdb re-called the 5' RACE reads through MiXCR, storing one row per CDR3 protein. Seen here are approximately 140,000 distinct CDR3 sequences, approximately 3.5% observed once, and the top ten hold around 8%.

The specimen sequenced was memory T cells sorted from blood. This TCR derives from a man aged 18-30 years in good health. The chain joins TRBV6-2 or TRBV6-3 to TRBJ1-1, with D maybe TRBD1 (5 bases). CDR3 bases: TGTGCCAGCAGGGGGCAGCTACCGGCCGCTTTCTTT. It encodes CASRGQLPAAFF.